This TCR beta chain was profiled in a study of cytomegalovirus exposure and HLA in healthy donors. Study-wide background: From about 200 million T cells, an earlier analysis saw approximately 110 million unique TCR beta sequences.

As to this clone: The target antigen is unknown.

The V gene's germline CDR1 is MNHEY and CDR2 SVGAGI. V was cut by 2 bases and J by 6 bases, with 11 bases left in between. CDR3 length: 14 residues. General study results and limits: Cytomegalovirus association was listed for roughly 160 TCR beta chains. The classifier reportedly diagnosed cytomegalovirus status with high specificity and sensitivity. It was confirmed in vitro that three of the CMV-associated chains were specific for CMV antigens.

A multiplex PCR was run with 60 Vbeta primers and 13 Jbeta primers. Measured with immunoSEQ multiplex PCR; TCRdb has only the in-frame clones, and not every one. This table holds about 150,000 clones, 75% to 80% found once. The clonotype originates from a woman aged 40 to 55 in good health and CMV-seronegative. The chain carries TRBV6-5 and TRBJ1-5; D is undetermined. The sequenced sample consisted of PBMCs. The CDR3 sequence is CASSYVHGSQPQHF. CDR3 sequence (DNA): TGTGCCAGCAGTTACGTACATGGGAGTCAGCCCCAGCATTTT.